These T cell receptor beta chains were read from a single sample in a study of blood T cell repertoires in COVID-19. The table came from immunoSEQ multiplex PCR; TCRdb's copy has only in-frame clones and leaves some out. The sample lists under 200,000 clones, roughly four fifths occurring once. Sequencing was performed on PBMCs or T cells enriched from blood (not recorded which). The receptor source for this set is a man aged 50 or older who had recovered from COVID-19. The CDR3 runs from the conserved cysteine through the conserved F or W. A D gene is named only where the DNA matches it firmly. Clone sizes are given selectively: once, few, many, or a class where the clone is expanded.

J | D | size | V | CDR3 | DNA
TRBJ1-3 | - | - | TRBV29-1 | CSVGRGSGNTIYF | TGCAGCGTTGGAAGGGGCTCTGGAAACACCATATATTTT
TRBJ2-7 | - | - | TRBV7-2 | CASSLGLISYEQYF | TGTGCCAGCAGCTTGGGACTGATCTCCTACGAGCAGTACTTC
TRBJ1-1 | TRBD1 | few | TRBV2 | CASRRDRGPTEAFF | TGTGCCAGCAGGCGGGACAGGGGTCCTACTGAAGCTTTCTTT
TRBJ2-1 | TRBD1 | - | TRBV11-3 | CASSLGRGPYNEQFF | TGTGCCAGCAGCCTTGGCAGGGGGCCCTACAATGAGCAGTTCTTC
TRBJ1-1 | - | - | TRBV12-5 | CASAPTANTEAFF | TGTGCTAGTGCCCCGACAGCGAACACTGAAGCTTTCTTT
TRBJ2-7 | TRBD1 | - | TRBV19 | CASSTGTDSYEQYF | TGTGCCAGTAGTACCGGGACAGACTCCTACGAGCAGTACTTC
TRBJ1-5 | - | - | TRBV5-5 | CASSVGQNSNQPQHF | TGTGCCAGCAGCGTTGGACAGAATAGCAATCAGCCCCAGCATTTT
TRBJ2-1 | - | - | TRBV21-1 | CASSKVPSGGLSYNEQFF | TGTGCCAGCAGCAAAGTTCCTAGCGGGGGGCTCTCCTACAATGAGCAGTTCTTC
TRBJ2-7 | TRBD2 | - | TRBV6-5 | CASSQSGGLIGQYF | TGTGCCAGCAGTCAAAGCGGGGGTTTGATCGGGCAGTACTTC
TRBJ2-5 | TRBD1 | - | TRBV5-1 | CASSFSQGVWETQYF | TGCGCCAGCAGCTTCTCACAGGGGGTATGGGAGACCCAGTACTTC
TRBJ1-5 | - | - | TRBV2 | CASRRQVRDQPQHF | TGTGCCAGCAGGCGCCAGGTGAGAGATCAGCCCCAGCATTTT